The entry that follows covers one T cell receptor beta chain sequence. Its binding antigen is unknown. No per-base quality is available; no much larger clone lies one base away. Rearranged TRB sequences spanning V, D and J segments were amplified in a multiplex touch-down PCR with a mixed TRB-A/B primer pool. Illumina adapters and sample indices were attached to the amplicons in two consecutive PCR reactions using Phusion HS II polymerase. Amplicons were gel-purified using the NucleoSpin Gel and PCR Clean-up kit and were subsequently checked with Qubit and an Agilent 2100 Bioanalyzer. The libraries were sequenced on an Illumina MiSeq with 600-cycle, single-indexed, paired-end runs. The authors processed their data as follows. MiXCR versions 2.12 and 3.0.5 were used to process TRB sequences. A clone was defined as each unique CDR3 nucleotide sequence, and only productive sequences supported by at least two reads were kept. The repertoire metrics were Shannon diversity, evenness, clonality (defined as one minus evenness), and alpha-parameterized diversity profiles covering alpha 0 to 5. The IGoR algorithm was used to calculate generation probabilities for clones in the paired samples taken before and after chemotherapy. TCRdb reanalyzed the raw reads on its own, using fastp at Q25 for trimming and MiXCR for clone calling, and kept in-frame beta chains. Identical CDR3 protein sequences are pooled into one entry, listed with their most common genes and DNA. The V and J calls, along with clone size, are taken from TCRdb and not from the paper's own processing. Here the sample has thousands of distinct CDR3 sequences; 53% occur a single time. Roughly 1.6% of the sample lies in the top ten.

These data come from a study of T cell repertoires in aging, cancer and after chemotherapy (dated by TCRdb to the late 2010s). Some background on the complete study: Six donor age groups were covered, ranging from 30 or younger up to 70 or older, and each group contained at least three individuals. In the solid tumor group, the paired samples taken before and after chemotherapy came from brain tumor (glioblastoma) patients given temozolomide-based therapy. The full dataset contained around 8.2 million TCR reads. To examine immunoaging and T cell reconstitution after chemotherapy, the study profiled TCR beta repertoires in peripheral blood from healthy donors and cancer patients. A cohort of about 220 cancer patients (roughly 90 with hematological and around 120 with solid cancers) was assembled, and around 100 healthy donors were included as a reference group. Summary of the overall study and its limitations: According to the authors, the repertoire data do not permit conclusions about immunological memory after chemotherapy. Significantly lower blood TCR diversity and higher clonality were observed in untreated patients with hematological or solid cancers than in age-matched healthy donors. In healthy donors, the decline in TCR diversity with age was mainly due to loss of richness, whereas in cancer patients loss of evenness also played a role. An increase in median generation probability over the chemotherapy interval was observed in both cancer cohorts, suggesting that the repertoire was reconstituted through rebound thymic output.

The CDR3 measures 19 amino acids from cysteine to phenylalanine. Only the CDR3 portion is preserved as DNA: 57 bases, with reading frame beginning at the first base. Unmatched junction bases come to 23, with V trimmed by 6 bases and J by 6 bases. Per the germline V gene, MDHEN is the CDR1 and SYDVKM is the CDR2. Genomic DNA extracted from peripheral blood, rather than sorted cells or RNA, was used as the source for amplification of TCR beta rearrangements. This TCR was sampled from a human donor with a solid tumor. The chain was built from TRBV28 and TRBJ2-7, with 10 junctional bases fitting TRBD1. The sequenced material came from blood. The CDR3 corresponds to CASSLRVLTGGAGSSEQYF. The DNA reads TGTGCCAGCAGCTTACGAGTATTGACAGGGGGCGCTGGCAGTAGCGAGCAGTACTTC.